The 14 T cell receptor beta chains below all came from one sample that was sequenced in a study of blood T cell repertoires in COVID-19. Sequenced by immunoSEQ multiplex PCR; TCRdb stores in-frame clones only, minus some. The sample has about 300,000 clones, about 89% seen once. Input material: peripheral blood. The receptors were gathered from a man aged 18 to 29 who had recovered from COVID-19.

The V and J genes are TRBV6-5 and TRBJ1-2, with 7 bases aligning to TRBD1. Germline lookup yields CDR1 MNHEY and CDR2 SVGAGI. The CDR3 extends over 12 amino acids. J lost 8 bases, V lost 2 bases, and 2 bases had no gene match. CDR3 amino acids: CASSYKGQGYTF. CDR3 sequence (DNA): TGTGCCAGCAGTTACAAGGGACAGGGCTACACCTTC.

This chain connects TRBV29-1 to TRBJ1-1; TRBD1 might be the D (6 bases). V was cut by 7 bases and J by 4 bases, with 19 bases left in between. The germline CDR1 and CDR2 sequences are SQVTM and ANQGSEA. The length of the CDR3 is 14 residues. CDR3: CSARGGGGGTEAFF. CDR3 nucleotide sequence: TGCAGCGCCAGGGGTGGGGGTGGCGGCACTGAAGCTTTCTTT.

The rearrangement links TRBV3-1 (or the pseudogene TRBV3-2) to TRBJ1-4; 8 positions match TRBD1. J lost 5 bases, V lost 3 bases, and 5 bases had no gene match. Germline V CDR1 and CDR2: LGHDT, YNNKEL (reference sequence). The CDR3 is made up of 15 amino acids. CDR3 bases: TGTGCCAGCAGCCACCGACAGGGGATCAATGAAAAACTGTTTTTT. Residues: CASSHRQGINEKLFF.

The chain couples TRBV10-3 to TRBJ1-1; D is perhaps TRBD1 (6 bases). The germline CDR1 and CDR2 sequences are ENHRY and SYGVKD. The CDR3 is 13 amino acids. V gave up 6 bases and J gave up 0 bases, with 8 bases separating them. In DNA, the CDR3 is TGTGCCATCAGGGACAGTATGAACACTGAAGCTTTCTTT. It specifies CAIRDSMNTEAFF.

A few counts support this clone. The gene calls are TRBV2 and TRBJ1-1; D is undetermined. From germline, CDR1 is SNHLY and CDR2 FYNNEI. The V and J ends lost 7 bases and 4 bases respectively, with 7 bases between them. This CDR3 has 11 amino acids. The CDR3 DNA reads TGTGCCAGCATATACAGCACTGAAGCTTTCTTT. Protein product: CASIYSTEAFF.

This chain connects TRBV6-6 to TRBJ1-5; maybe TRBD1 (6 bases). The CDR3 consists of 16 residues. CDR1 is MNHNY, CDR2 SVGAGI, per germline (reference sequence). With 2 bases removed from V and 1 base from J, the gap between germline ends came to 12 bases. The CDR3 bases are TGTGCCAGCAGTTACGAGGGGGTGTGGAGCAATCAGCCCCAGCATTTT. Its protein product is CASSYEGVWSNQPQHF.

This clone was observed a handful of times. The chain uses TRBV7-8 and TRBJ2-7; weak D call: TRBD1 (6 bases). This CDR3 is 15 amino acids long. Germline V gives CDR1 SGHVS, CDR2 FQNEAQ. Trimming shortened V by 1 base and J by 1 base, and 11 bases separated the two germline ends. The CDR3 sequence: CASSLDRVLSYEQYF. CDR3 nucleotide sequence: TGTGCCAGCAGCTTAGACAGGGTACTTTCCTACGAGCAGTACTTC.

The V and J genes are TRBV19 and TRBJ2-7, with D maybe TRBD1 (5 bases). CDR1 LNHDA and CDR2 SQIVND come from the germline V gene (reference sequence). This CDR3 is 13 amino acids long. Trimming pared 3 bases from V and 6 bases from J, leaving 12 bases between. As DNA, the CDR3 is TGTGCCAGTAGTATGAAGGGGCAGGGCGAGCAGTACTTC. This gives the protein CASSMKGQGEQYF.

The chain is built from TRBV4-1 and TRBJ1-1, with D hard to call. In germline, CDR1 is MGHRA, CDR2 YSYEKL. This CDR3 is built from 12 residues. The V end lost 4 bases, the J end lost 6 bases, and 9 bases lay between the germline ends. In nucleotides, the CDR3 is TGCGCCAGCAGCCCGAGGGAGCCTGAAGCTTTCTTT. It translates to CASSPREPEAFF.

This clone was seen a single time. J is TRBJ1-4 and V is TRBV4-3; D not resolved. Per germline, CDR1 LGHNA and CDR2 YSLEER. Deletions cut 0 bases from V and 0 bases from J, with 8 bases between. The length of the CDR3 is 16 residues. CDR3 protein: CASSQEWSATNEKLFF. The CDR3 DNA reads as TGCGCCAGCAGCCAAGAGTGGAGTGCAACTAATGAAAAACTGTTTTTT.

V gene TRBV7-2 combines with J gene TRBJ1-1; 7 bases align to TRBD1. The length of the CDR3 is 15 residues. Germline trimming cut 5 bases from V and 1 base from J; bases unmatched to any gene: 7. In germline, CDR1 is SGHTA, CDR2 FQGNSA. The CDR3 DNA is TGTGCCAGCAGCCGGGACAGATTAACGAACACTGAAGCTTTCTTT. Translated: CASSRDRLTNTEAFF.

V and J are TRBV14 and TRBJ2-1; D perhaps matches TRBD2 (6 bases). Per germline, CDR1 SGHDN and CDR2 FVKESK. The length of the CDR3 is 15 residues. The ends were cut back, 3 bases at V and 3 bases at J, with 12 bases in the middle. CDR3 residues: CASSHWDWSYNEQFF. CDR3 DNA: TGTGCCAGCAGCCATTGGGACTGGAGCTACAATGAGCAGTTCTTC.

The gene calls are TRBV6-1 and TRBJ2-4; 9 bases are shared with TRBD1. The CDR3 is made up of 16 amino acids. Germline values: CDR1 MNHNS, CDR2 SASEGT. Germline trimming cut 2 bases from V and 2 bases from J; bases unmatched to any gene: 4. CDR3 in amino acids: CASSEWDRESKNIQYF. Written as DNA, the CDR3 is TGTGCCAGCAGTGAATGGGACAGGGAGTCCAAAAACATTCAGTACTTC.

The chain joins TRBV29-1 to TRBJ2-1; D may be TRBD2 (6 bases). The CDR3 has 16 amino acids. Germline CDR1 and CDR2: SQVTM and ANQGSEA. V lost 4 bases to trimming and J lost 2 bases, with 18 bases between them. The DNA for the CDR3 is TGCAGCGTTGTCGGGCGGCGGGGCGAGACCTACAATGAGCAGTTCTTC. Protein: CSVVGRRGETYNEQFF.